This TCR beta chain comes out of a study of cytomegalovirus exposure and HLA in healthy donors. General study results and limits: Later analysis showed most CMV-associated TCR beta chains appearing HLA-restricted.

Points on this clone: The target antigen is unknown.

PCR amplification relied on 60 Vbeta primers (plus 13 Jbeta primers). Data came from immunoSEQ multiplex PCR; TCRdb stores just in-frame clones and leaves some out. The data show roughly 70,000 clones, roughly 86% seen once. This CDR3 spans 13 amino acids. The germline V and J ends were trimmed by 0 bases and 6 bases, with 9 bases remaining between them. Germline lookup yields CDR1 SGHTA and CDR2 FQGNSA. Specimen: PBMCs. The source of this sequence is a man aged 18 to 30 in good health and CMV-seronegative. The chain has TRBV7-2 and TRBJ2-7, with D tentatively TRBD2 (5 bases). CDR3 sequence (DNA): TGTGCCAGCAGCTTAGCCTATGGGAGCGAGCAGTACTTC. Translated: CASSLAYGSEQYF.